What follows are 16 T cell receptor beta chains derived from one specimen sequenced in a study of blood T cell repertoires in COVID-19. The table came from immunoSEQ multiplex PCR; TCRdb's copy has only in-frame clones and leaves some out. The repertoire holds under 50,000 clones, approximately 86% seen once, with 4.5% to 5.5% in the top ten. The sample was peripheral blood. The receptors originated from a man between 40 and 49 years old with active COVID-19.

V usage is TRBV7-2 and J usage is TRBJ1-1; tentatively, D is TRBD1 (6 bases). Germline lookup yields CDR1 SGHTA and CDR2 FQGNSA. The germline V and J ends were trimmed by 1 base and 4 bases, with 10 bases remaining between them. The CDR3 runs 14 residues. The CDR3 loop is CASSLGGGITEAFF. In nucleotides, the CDR3 is TGTGCCAGCAGCTTAGGTGGGGGCATCACTGAAGCTTTCTTT.

V gene TRBV7-3 combines with J gene TRBJ1-1; D is unclear. The CDR3 runs to 16 residues. CDR1 is SGHTA, CDR2 FQGTGA, per germline. V lost 5 bases and J lost 6, with 22 bases in between. The chain's CDR3 is CASSLLPSRIEAEAFF. CDR3 nucleotide sequence: TGTGCCAGCAGCCTCTTGCCGTCAAGGATAGAGGCTGAAGCTTTCTTT.

This clone was counted a single time. This sequence joins TRBV4-1 and TRBJ1-1; tentatively, D is TRBD1 (5 bases). CDR1 and CDR2 (germline): MGHRA, YSYEKL. CDR3 length: 15 residues. Trimming shortened V by 0 bases and J by 4 bases, and 12 bases separated the two germline ends. CDR3 in DNA: TGCGCCAGCAGCCAAGATCAGGGCTGGGGCACTGAAGCTTTCTTT. This translates into CASSQDQGWGTEAFF.

The chain uses TRBV27 and TRBJ1-5; D is perhaps TRBD1 (6 bases). The ends were cut back, 3 bases at V and 7 bases at J, with 16 bases in the middle. Per the germline V gene, CDR1 is MNHEY and CDR2 is SMNVEV (reference sequence). The CDR3 runs to 15 residues. The CDR3 spells CASSFQGSTGQPQHF. DNA of the CDR3: TGTGCCAGCAGTTTTCAGGGGTCCACGGGCCAGCCCCAGCATTTT.

The rearrangement uses TRBV28 and TRBJ2-7, with a tentative D call TRBD2 (5 bases). The CDR3 spans 15 residues. V was pared by 1 base and J by 3 bases, with 13 bases between. CDR1 is MDHEN and CDR2 is SYDVKM in the germline V gene. The CDR3 is CASSLFEGSHYEQYF. CDR3 DNA: TGTGCCAGCAGTTTATTTGAGGGTTCCCACTACGAGCAGTACTTC.

This clone was seen once. As DNA, the CDR3 is TGTGCCAGCACCCCGGGCAGTGGCAGGGGGCAGGGCAATCAGCCCCAGCATTTT. It yields the protein CASTPGSGRGQGNQPQHF. V usage is TRBV27 and J usage is TRBJ1-5, with 8 bases matching TRBD1. Germline CDR1 is MNHEY and CDR2 is SMNVEV (reference sequence). The CDR3 has 18 amino acids. Trimming at V came to 7 bases and at J to 2 bases, leaving 16 bases not matched to a gene.

This chain uses TRBV24-1 with TRBJ1-5, with D possibly TRBD1 on 6 matching bases. The CDR3 runs to 13 residues. V lost 9 bases to trimming and J lost 4 bases, with 12 bases between them. Per germline, CDR1 KGHDR and CDR2 SFDVKD. CDR3 protein: CATSGQLNQPQHF. CDR3 nucleotides: TGTGCCACCTCTGGACAGTTGAATCAGCCCCAGCATTTT.

This chain uses TRBV27 with TRBJ2-5; D possibly corresponds to TRBD2 (6 bases). Deletions cut 8 bases from V and 5 bases from J, with 18 bases between. The CDR3 has 14 amino acids. From germline, CDR1 is MNHEY and CDR2 SMNVEV (reference sequence). This CDR3 reads CASRPVRREETQYF. CDR3 DNA sequence: TGTGCCAGCCGTCCGGTGCGTCGGGAGGAGACCCAGTACTTC.

The J gene is TRBJ2-1, the V gene TRBV6-1, with 8 bases identical to TRBD2. V lost 3 bases, J lost 7 bases, and 8 bases stayed unmatched. The CDR3 sequence is 15 residues long. In germline, CDR1 is MNHNS, CDR2 SASEGT. For the CDR3, the DNA is TGTGCCAGCAGTGAGTCGAGACTAGCGAGTAATGAGCAGTTCTTC. It codes for CASSESRLASNEQFF.

V usage is TRBV28 and J usage is TRBJ1-5; the match to TRBD1 covers 7 bases. Trimming cost V 6 bases and J 9 bases; bases outside gene matches: 14. The CDR3 covers 15 residues. Germline CDR1 is MDHEN and CDR2 is SYDVKM. The CDR3 coding sequence is TGTGCCAGCAGGGCCGACAGGGAAGGTTTTGGGCCCCAGCATTTT. Translated: CASRADREGFGPQHF. Based on the CDR3 plus reference TRBV28 and TRBJ1-5, the full variable domain is DVKVTQSSRYLVKRTGEKVFLECVQDMDHENMFWYRQDPGLGLRLIYFSYDVKMKEKGDIPEGYSVSREKKERFSLILESASTNQTSMYLCASRADREGFGPQHFGDGTRLSIL.

The chain uses TRBV6-6 and TRBJ1-1; D gene ambiguous. CDR1 is MNHNY, CDR2 SVGAGI, per germline (reference sequence). The CDR3 is made up of 13 amino acids. The V end was cut by 6 bases, the J end by 2 bases, with 10 bases between. The CDR3 sequence is CASSPTLNTEAFF. CDR3 DNA: TGTGCCAGCAGCCCGACTCTTAACACTGAAGCTTTCTTT.

This rearrangement joins TRBV20-1 to TRBJ1-3; D gene ambiguous. V gave up 8 bases and J gave up 4 bases, with 9 bases separating them. CDR3 length: 11 residues. Germline V gives CDR1 DFQATT, CDR2 SNEGSKA (reference sequence). CDR3 nucleotide sequence: TGCAGTACGAGTCGGGGAAACACCATATATTTT. As protein: CSTSRGNTIYF.

This chain connects TRBV5-1 to TRBJ1-2, with 7 bases fitting TRBD1. This CDR3 is 15 amino acids long. Germline CDR1 is SGHRS and CDR2 is YFSETQ. Germline trimming cut 0 bases from V and 7 bases from J; bases unmatched to any gene: 9. The CDR3 here is CASSLGGQLTGGYTF. The CDR3 DNA follows: TGCGCCAGCAGCTTGGGGGGACAGCTTACGGGTGGCTACACCTTC.

This clone was found once. V and J are TRBV6-5 and TRBJ1-5; D possibly corresponds to TRBD1 (5 bases). The CDR3 consists of 13 residues. Trimming shortened V by 5 bases and J by 7 bases, and 12 bases separated the two germline ends. In germline, CDR1 is MNHEY, CDR2 SVGAGI. The CDR3 loop is CASSKSGDQPQHF. CDR3 sequence (DNA): TGTGCCAGCAGTAAGTCGGGGGACCAGCCCCAGCATTTT.

This clone was counted once. This rearrangement joins TRBV10-2 to TRBJ2-7, with 10 bases lining up with TRBD2. With V trimmed by 6 bases and J by 1 base, 6 bases remained unmatched. The CDR3 extends over 15 amino acids. CDR1 and CDR2 from the germline V gene are WSHSY and SAAADI. DNA of the CDR3: TGCGCCAGCAGCATAGGGACTAGCGTATCCTACGAGCAGTACTTC. As protein: CASSIGTSVSYEQYF.

The chain couples TRBV2 to TRBJ1-1; the D is unclear. The germline V and J ends were trimmed by 1 base and 3 bases, with 9 bases remaining between them. CDR3 length: 14 residues. Germline-derived CDR1 and CDR2 are SNHLY and FYNNEI. The CDR3 protein is CASSEDRPDTEAFF. The CDR3 bases are TGTGCCAGCAGTGAAGATCGCCCGGACACTGAAGCTTTCTTT.